The TCR beta chain under discussion was sequenced for a study of a mutant IDH1 vaccine in newly diagnosed glioma. Study details: Males made up about 62% and females roughly 40% of treated patients, whose mean age was approximately 44 years. Standard pretreatment was either radiotherapy, temozolomide, or, for most, radiochemotherapy with temozolomide. Whole-study results and caveats: Apparently unrelated to pseudoprogression were changes in the top peripheral T cell clonotypes. The occurrence of vaccine-induced immune responses was seen in around 93% of patients.

Turning to this clone: The target antigen is unknown.

Looked up from germline, CDR1 is LNHDA and CDR2 is SQIVND (reference sequence). This CDR3 spans 16 amino acids. V was trimmed by 0 bases and J by 4 bases, leaving 15 bases between them. Some clones are missing from TCRdb's copy, which holds only in-frame ones; the method was immunoSEQ multiplex PCR. The sample has about 36,000 clones, roughly 80% seen once. Time point in this sample: week 11, during vaccination. It was 300 ug of mutant IDH1 20-mer peptide that made up each vaccine dose, given with topical imiquimod. The chain recombines TRBV19 with TRBJ1-1; maybe TRBD1 (6 bases). Material: peripheral blood mononuclear cells (PBMCs), obtained from a glioma patient whose treatment included an IDH1 peptide vaccine. The clonotype comes from a woman in her 30s with glioma. Some clones in this sample may be carry-over from other donors' samples. Here the CDR3 reads CASSIEPGQGGTEAFF. CDR3 in DNA: TGTGCCAGTAGTATAGAGCCGGGACAAGGGGGCACTGAAGCTTTCTTT. Based on the CDR3 plus reference TRBV19 and TRBJ1-1, the full variable domain is DGGITQSPKYLFRKEGQNVTLSCEQNLNHDAMYWYRQDPGQGLRLIYYSQIVNDFQKGDIAEGYSVSREKKESFPLTVTSAQKNPTAFYLCASSIEPGQGGTEAFFGQGTRLTVV.